The next 10 T cell receptor beta chains were all read from a single sample in a study of CD8 T cells in ankylosing spondylitis. Study-wide results and caveats: Seemingly characteristic of ankylosing spondylitis blood was a TCR beta motif consisting of about 8 highly homologous variants.

These receptors' antigens are unknown. Using its own MiXCR run on the 5' RACE reads, TCRdb lists one record per CDR3 protein. The sample gives 700,000 or so distinct CDR3 sequences, around 20% of which show up once; under 20% is in the top ten. Material: blood, either unsorted or a sorted T cell fraction (not recorded which). The source is a male donor with ankylosing spondylitis.

This clonotype has more than one count but fewer than ten. This chain uses TRBV20-1 with TRBJ1-6, with 7 positions matching TRBD1. The V and J ends lost 5 bases and 5 bases, in that order; junction bases with no gene match: 12. Germline-derived CDR1 and CDR2 are DFQATT and SNEGSKA (reference sequence). This CDR3 has 16 amino acids. CDR3 nucleotide sequence: TGCAGTGCTCCGACGTCATCAGGGGGAGATAATTCACCCCTCCACTTT. Translating it yields CSAPTSSGGDNSPLHF.

The chain is built from TRBV4-2 and TRBJ2-3, with TRBD2 identical over 13 bases. Germline loops: CDR1 LGHNA, CDR2 YNFKEQ. Losses at the gene ends were 4 bases for V and 3 bases for J; bases not matched to a gene: 4. The CDR3 contains 16 residues. CDR3 sequence reads: CASSLRTSGSTDTQYF. CDR3 nucleotides: TGTGCCAGCAGCCTCCGGACTAGCGGGAGTACAGATACGCAGTATTTT.

This rearrangement joins TRBV2 to TRBJ1-2; maybe TRBD1 (6 bases). The CDR3 loop spans 14 amino acids. Germline assignment: CDR1 SNHLY and CDR2 FYNNEI. V lost 1 base to trimming and J lost 4 bases, with 10 bases between them. The CDR3 bases are TGTGCCAGCAGTGAAGAGGGGGTCGGCTATGGCTACACCTTC. Protein: CASSEEGVGYGYTF.

The genes are TRBV5-1 and TRBJ2-3; a possible D gene is TRBD1 (7 bases). Germline V gene lookup returns CDR1 SGHRS and CDR2 YFSETQ. The CDR3 covers 14 residues. Trimming took 7 bases from V and 5 from J, leaving 17 bases between them. The CDR3 spells CASSKVRGEDTQYF. In DNA form, the CDR3 reads TGCGCCAGCTCGAAGGTCAGGGGGGAAGATACGCAGTATTTT.

The J gene is TRBJ2-1, the V gene TRBV5-1; the match to TRBD2 covers 15 bases. The V gene end was trimmed by 3 bases and the J gene end by 0 bases; junction bases not matched to a gene: 10. This CDR3 comprises 20 residues. Germline values: CDR1 SGHRS, CDR2 YFSETQ. For the CDR3, the DNA is TGCGCCAGCAGCTATCGGACTAGCGGGAGGGAATTGTTCTCCTACAATGAGCAGTTCTTC. Translating gives CASSYRTSGRELFSYNEQFF.

A few counts support this clonotype. The chain couples TRBV9 to TRBJ1-5; maybe TRBD1 (6 bases). The V end lost 0 bases, the J end lost 5 bases, and 9 bases lay between the germline ends. The germline V gene has CDR1 SGDLS and CDR2 YYNGEE. This CDR3 comprises 14 residues. CDR3 DNA sequence: TGTGCCAGCAGCGTAGGGGACACATATCAGCCCCAGCATTTT. It translates to CASSVGDTYQPQHF. Looking up the rest from reference TRBV9 and TRBJ1-5 gives the full variable domain: DSGVTQTPKHLITATGQRVTLRCSPRSGDLSVYWYQQSLDQGLQFLIQYYNGEERAKGNILERFSAQQFPDLHSELNLSSLELGDSALYFCASSVGDTYQPQHFGDGTRLSIL.

The V and J genes are TRBV13 and TRBJ2-5, with TRBD2 identical over 8 bases. V shed 2 bases, J shed 4 bases, and the junction held 9 bases outside the gene matches. Germline V CDR1 and CDR2: PRHDT, FYEKMQ (reference sequence). The CDR3 has 16 amino acids. The CDR3 bases are TGTGCCAGCAGCTTACCGCGGGGGGATTCGCGAGAGACCCAGTACTTC. It translates to CASSLPRGDSRETQYF.

V is TRBV20-1 and J is TRBJ2-1; TRBD1 is a possible D gene (5 bases). The germline CDR1 and CDR2 sequences are DFQATT and SNEGSKA (reference sequence). The CDR3 spans 11 residues. V was trimmed by 7 bases and J by 8 bases, leaving 12 bases between them. In DNA, the CDR3 is TGCAGTGAAGGCAGGGCAGATGAGCAGTTCTTC. Amino acid sequence: CSEGRADEQFF.

The chain carries TRBV7-3 and TRBJ2-1; D perhaps matches TRBD1 (6 bases). This CDR3 comprises 19 residues. Germline CDR1 is SGHTA and CDR2 is FQGTGA. Trimming cost V 1 base and J 2 bases, with 21 bases left between them. The CDR3 DNA is TGTGCCAGCAGCTTAAAACCTTACAGGGTTGATAAACCCTACAATGAGCAGTTCTTC. It specifies CASSLKPYRVDKPYNEQFF.

This clonotype was counted between two and nine times. The J gene is TRBJ2-7, the V gene TRBV21-1; TRBD1, the table's D call, was not compared with the DNA. TRBV21-1 is a pseudogene segment. The CDR3 runs 15 residues. The CDR3 loop reads CASSKGAHPGREQYF. For the CDR3, the DNA is TGTGCCAGCAGCAAGGGGGCGCATCCAGGGCGAGAGCAGTACTTC.